The T cell receptor beta chain under discussion was sequenced for a study of blood T cell repertoires in COVID-19. Overall study context: From T cells, B-cell-depleted T cells, or PBMCs came the material, which was cDNA or gDNA.

Sequencing was performed with immunoSEQ multiplex PCR; in TCRdb, only in-frame clones are kept and a portion is missing. The table lists about 150,000 clones, 84% of them singletons. This CDR3 comprises 13 residues. V lost 7 bases and J lost 3, with 13 bases in between. The germline V gene has CDR1 KGHSH and CDR2 LQKENI. Specimen: peripheral blood. This chain joins TRBV18 and TRBJ2-7, with a tentative D call TRBD1 (6 bases). This clonotype originated in a human donor in a cohort sampled during active COVID-19. CDR3 in amino acids: CASFSTGSYEQYF. The DNA for the CDR3 is TGTGCCAGCTTCTCAACAGGGAGCTACGAGCAGTACTTC.